The subject of this entry is one TCR beta chain. Clones were read by immunoSEQ multiplex PCR, and TCRdb kept only the in-frame ones, dropping some. The sample yields around 190,000 clones, about 81% seen once. These data belong to a study of blood T cell repertoires in COVID-19. Germline trimming cut 4 bases from V and 3 bases from J; bases unmatched to any gene: 10. The CDR3 runs 16 residues. The germline V gene has CDR1 SGHNT and CDR2 YYREEE (reference sequence). Sequences were obtained from PBMCs or T cells enriched from blood (not recorded which). The chain couples TRBV5-4 to TRBJ1-2; 9 nucleotides agree with TRBD1. This sequence originates from a man aged 35 to 55 who had recovered from COVID-19. As DNA, the CDR3 is TGTGCCAGCAGCCGGGGACAGGGCGTCGTGCACTATGGCTACACCTTC. It is translated as CASSRGQGVVHYGYTF.